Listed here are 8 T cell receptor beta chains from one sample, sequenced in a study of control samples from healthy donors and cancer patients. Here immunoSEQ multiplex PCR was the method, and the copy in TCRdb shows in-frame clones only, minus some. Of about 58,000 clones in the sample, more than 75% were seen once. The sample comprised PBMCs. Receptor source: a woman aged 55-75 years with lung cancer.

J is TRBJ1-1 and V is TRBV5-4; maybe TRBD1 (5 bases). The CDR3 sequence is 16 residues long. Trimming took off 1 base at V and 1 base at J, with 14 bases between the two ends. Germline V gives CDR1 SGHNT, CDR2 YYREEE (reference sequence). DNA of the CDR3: TGTGCCAGCAGCTTGTTATTTCCGGGGACGAACACTGAAGCTTTCTTT. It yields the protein CASSLLFPGTNTEAFF.

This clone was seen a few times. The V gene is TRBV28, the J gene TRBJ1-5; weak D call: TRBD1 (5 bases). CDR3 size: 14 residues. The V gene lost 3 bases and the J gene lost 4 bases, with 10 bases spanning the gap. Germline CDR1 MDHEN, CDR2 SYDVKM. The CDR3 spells CASSFGDVNQPQHF. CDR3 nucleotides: TGTGCCAGCAGTTTTGGGGACGTAAATCAGCCCCAGCATTTT.

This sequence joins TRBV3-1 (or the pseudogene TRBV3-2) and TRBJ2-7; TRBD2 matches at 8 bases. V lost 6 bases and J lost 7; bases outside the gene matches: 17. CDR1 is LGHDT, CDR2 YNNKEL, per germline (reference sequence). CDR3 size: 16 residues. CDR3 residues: CASSPTGTSRVGEQYF. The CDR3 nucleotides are TGTGCCAGCAGTCCTACCGGGACTAGTAGGGTAGGGGAGCAGTACTTC.

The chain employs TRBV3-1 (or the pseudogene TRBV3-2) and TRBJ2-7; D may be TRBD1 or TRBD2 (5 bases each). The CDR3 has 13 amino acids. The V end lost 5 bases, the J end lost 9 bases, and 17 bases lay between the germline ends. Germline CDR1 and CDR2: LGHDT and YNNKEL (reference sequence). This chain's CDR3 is CASSVSGTQRQYF. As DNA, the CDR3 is TGTGCCAGCAGCGTGTCCGGGACCCAGAGGCAGTACTTC.

Here the CDR3 DNA reads TGTGCCAGCAGCTTACAGGGGGCCTATGGCTACACCTTC. Amino acids: CASSLQGAYGYTF. The genes are TRBV5-6 and TRBJ1-2; 9 bases are shared with TRBD1. CDR3 length: 13 residues. The V and J ends lost 2 bases and 4 bases, in that order; junction bases with no gene match: 0. Germline V lookup: CDR1 SGHDT, CDR2 YYEEEE.

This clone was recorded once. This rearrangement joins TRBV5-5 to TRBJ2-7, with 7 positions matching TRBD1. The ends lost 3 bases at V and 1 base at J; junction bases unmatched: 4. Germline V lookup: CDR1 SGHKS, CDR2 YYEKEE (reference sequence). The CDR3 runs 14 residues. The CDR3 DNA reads TGTGCCAGCAGCTCTACGACAGGGTCCTACGAGCAGTACTTC. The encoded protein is CASSSTTGSYEQYF. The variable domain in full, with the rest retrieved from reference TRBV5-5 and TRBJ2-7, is DAGVTQSPTHLIKTRGQQVTLRCSPISGHKSVSWYQQVLGQGPQFIFQYYEKEERGRGNFPDRFSARQFPNYSSELNVNALLLGDSALYLCASSSTTGSYEQYFGPGTRLTVT.

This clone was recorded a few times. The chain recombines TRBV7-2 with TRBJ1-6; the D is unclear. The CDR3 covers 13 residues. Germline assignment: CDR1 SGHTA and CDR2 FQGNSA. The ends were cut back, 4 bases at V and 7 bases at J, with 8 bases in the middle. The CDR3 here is CASSSYSNSPLHF. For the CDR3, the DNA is TGTGCCAGCAGCTCATACAGCAATTCACCCCTCCACTTT.

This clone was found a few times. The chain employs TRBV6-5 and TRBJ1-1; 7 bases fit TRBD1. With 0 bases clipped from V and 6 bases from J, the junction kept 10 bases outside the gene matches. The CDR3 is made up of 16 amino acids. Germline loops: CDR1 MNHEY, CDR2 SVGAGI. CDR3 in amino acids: CASSYSKGGGKAEAFF. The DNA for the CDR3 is TGTGCCAGCAGTTACTCGAAAGGGGGCGGTAAGGCTGAAGCTTTCTTT.